Following are 21 T cell receptor beta chains from one sample sequenced in a study of PD-1 blockade in classical Hodgkin lymphoma. The method was immunoSEQ multiplex PCR; TCRdb's version includes in-frame clones alone and lacks a portion of them. In the table there are roughly 70,000 clones, 71% of which are singletons. Every patient had relapsed following autologous stem cell transplantation, and cohorts differed in brentuximab vedotin exposure. The sample here was peripheral blood mononuclear cells (PBMCs), taken before the second cycle of nivolumab. The source is a human donor with classical Hodgkin lymphoma.

V and J are TRBV5-1 and TRBJ2-2; weak D call: TRBD1 (5 bases). Deletions cut 4 bases from V and 8 bases from J, with 12 bases between. Germline V lookup: CDR1 SGHRS, CDR2 YFSETQ. This CDR3 has 13 amino acids. In DNA, the CDR3 is TGCGCCAGCAGCATCCAAGGACAAGGGGAGCTGTTTTTT. This sequence encodes CASSIQGQGELFF.

V is TRBV6-5 and J is TRBJ2-7; no clear D gene. V lost 2 bases and J 5 bases, leaving 10 bases between the germline ends. Germline V gene data show CDR1 as MNHEY and CDR2 as SVGAGI. The CDR3 has 13 amino acids. The CDR3 reads CASSYPLGHEQYF. As DNA, the CDR3 is TGTGCCAGCAGTTACCCCCTCGGCCACGAGCAGTACTTC.

This sequence joins TRBV5-1 and TRBJ1-4; possible D gene TRBD1, 5 bases. Germline CDR1 and CDR2: SGHRS and YFSETQ. This CDR3 spans 14 amino acids. The V end lost 4 bases, the J end lost 6 bases, and 13 bases lay between the germline ends. The CDR3 protein is CASSLMTDDEKLFF. DNA of the CDR3: TGCGCCAGCAGCCTGATGACAGACGATGAAAAACTGTTTTTT.

This clone has a single count. The rearrangement joins TRBV5-6 to TRBJ2-7; D uncertain. In germline, CDR1 is SGHDT, CDR2 YYEEEE. The CDR3 is 11 amino acids. V lost 2 bases and J lost 7, with 7 bases in between. CDR3 loop: CASSLMAEQYF. In nucleotides, the CDR3 is TGTGCCAGCAGCTTAATGGCTGAGCAGTACTTC.

The chain has TRBV5-1 and TRBJ1-6; D unresolved. Germline CDR1 and CDR2: SGHRS and YFSETQ. The CDR3 runs 15 residues. V lost 0 bases to trimming and J lost 7 bases, with 11 bases between them. The DNA for the CDR3 is TGCGCCAGCAGCTTGGGTCCAGTCACAAATTCACCCCTCCACTTT. Translation: CASSLGPVTNSPLHF.

The gene calls are TRBV6-6 and TRBJ2-7, with 11 bases identical to TRBD2. The CDR3 loop spans 13 amino acids. Germline CDR1 reads MNHNY; CDR2 reads SVGAGI (reference sequence). J was trimmed by 9 bases and V by 2 bases; bases with no gene match: 3. CDR3 loop: CASSYGLAGGQYF. The DNA of the CDR3 is TGTGCCAGCAGTTACGGGCTAGCGGGAGGGCAGTACTTC.

This clone was seen more than once but under ten times. The V call is TRBV9, the J call TRBJ2-5; D unclear. V was pared by 4 bases and J by 4 bases, with 17 bases between. Germline values: CDR1 SGDLS, CDR2 YYNGEE. This CDR3 is 15 amino acids long. CDR3 sequence reads: CASSTAKQAPETQYF. The CDR3 DNA follows: TGTGCCAGCAGCACCGCTAAGCAGGCTCCAGAGACCCAGTACTTC.

The chain uses TRBV5-1 and TRBJ2-3, with TRBD2 matching over 14 bases. The germline CDR1 and CDR2 sequences are SGHRS and YFSETQ. This CDR3 spans 18 amino acids. Trimming at V came to 3 bases and at J to 6 bases, leaving 12 bases not matched to a gene. This chain's CDR3 is CASSSGLAGATPSDTQYF. CDR3 DNA sequence: TGCGCCAGCAGCTCGGGACTAGCGGGGGCCACGCCGTCCGATACGCAGTATTTT.

The chain combines TRBV7-3 with TRBJ1-1; 8 nucleotides align to TRBD1. Germline-derived CDR1 and CDR2 are SGHTA and FQGTGA. V gave up 9 bases and J gave up 1 base; unmatched junction bases: 4. CDR3 length: 13 residues. CDR3 sequence (DNA): TGTGCCAGAGAGACAGGGGAGAACACTGAAGCTTTCTTT. Its protein is CARETGENTEAFF.

This clone was counted a few times. The chain carries TRBV19 and TRBJ2-1; no firm D call. The germline V gene has CDR1 LNHDA and CDR2 SQIVND (reference sequence). The V and J ends lost 5 bases and 8 bases respectively, with 16 bases between them. The CDR3 has 14 residues. In DNA, the CDR3 is TGTGCCAGTAGTCGATGGACGGCTGGGGATGAGCAGTTCTTC. Translating it yields CASSRWTAGDEQFF. Full variable domain (outside the CDR3, taken from reference TRBV19 and TRBJ2-1): DGGITQSPKYLFRKEGQNVTLSCEQNLNHDAMYWYRQDPGQGLRLIYYSQIVNDFQKGDIAEGYSVSREKKESFPLTVTSAQKNPTAFYLCASSRWTAGDEQFFGPGTRLTVL.

V is TRBV7-9 and J is TRBJ2-5; TRBD2 aligns across 8 bases. The CDR3 sequence is 18 residues long. The junction had 13 bases not matched to a gene; V was cut back by 2 bases and J by 2 bases. Germline CDR1 is SEHNR and CDR2 is FQNEAQ (reference sequence). The CDR3 protein is CASSLRGTSIRRQETQYF. The CDR3 nucleotides read TGTGCCAGCAGCTTACGAGGGACTAGTATAAGAAGGCAAGAGACCCAGTACTTC.

The J gene is TRBJ1-5, the V gene TRBV19; D ambiguous. The CDR3 length is 14 residues. Germline assignment: CDR1 LNHDA and CDR2 SQIVND (reference sequence). Trimming stripped 4 bases from V and 6 bases from J, with 13 bases between. The CDR3 DNA reads TGTGCCAGTAGTACTCAATCGACAAGTCAGCCCCAGCATTTT. It encodes CASSTQSTSQPQHF.

The chain carries TRBV19 and TRBJ2-7; tentatively, D is TRBD1 or TRBD2 (5 bases each). This CDR3 has 13 amino acids. Germline V gene data show CDR1 as LNHDA and CDR2 as SQIVND (reference sequence). V was clipped by 9 bases and J by 3 bases, with 15 bases between them. This chain's CDR3 is CASRDRIFYEQYF. CDR3 sequence (DNA): TGTGCCAGCCGGGACCGAATTTTCTACGAGCAGTACTTC.

The gene calls are TRBV27 and TRBJ1-5; TRBD1 matches 8 bases. Germline V gives CDR1 MNHEY, CDR2 SMNVEV (reference sequence). CDR3 size: 15 residues. Trimming at V came to 4 bases and at J to 4 bases, leaving 6 bases not matched to a gene. The DNA for the CDR3 is TGTGCCAGCAGTTACGGGACAGGTGCGAATCAGCCCCAGCATTTT. Its translation is CASSYGTGANQPQHF.

This chain joins TRBV7-3 and TRBJ2-1, with 7 bases that match TRBD1. V dropped 5 bases and J dropped 6; count of bases not matched to a gene: 4. The CDR3 loop spans 13 amino acids. Germline lookup yields CDR1 SGHTA and CDR2 FQGTGA. The CDR3: CASSRGQLNEQFF. Here the CDR3 DNA reads TGTGCCAGCAGCAGGGGACAGCTCAATGAGCAGTTCTTC.

The CDR3 bases are TGTGCCTGGAGTGACCCGGAGAGGGACTACGAGCAGTACTTC. Translated, it gives CAWSDPERDYEQYF. The chain employs TRBV30 and TRBJ2-7; D perhaps matches TRBD2 (5 bases). Deletions cut 1 base from V and 3 bases from J, with 13 bases between. Germline loops: CDR1 GTSNPN, CDR2 SVGIG (reference sequence). This CDR3 region has 14 residues.

V is TRBV30 and J is TRBJ1-1; 10 nucleotides agree with TRBD1. The CDR3 totals 19 residues. Unmatched junction bases numbered 17, after V lost 2 bases and J lost 2 bases. Germline V gene data show CDR1 as GTSNPN and CDR2 as SVGIG (reference sequence). The CDR3 DNA reads as TGTGCCTGGAGTCCACCCTTTCCAGGGACAGGGGCCCCCAACACTGAAGCTTTCTTT. Protein product: CAWSPPFPGTGAPNTEAFF.

CDR3 in DNA: TGTGCCAGTGGGACAGGTAATGGCTACACCTTC. It yields the protein CASGTGNGYTF. The chain carries TRBV9 and TRBJ1-2, with 8 nucleotides matching TRBD1. This CDR3 spans 11 amino acids. Germline CDR1 SGDLS, CDR2 YYNGEE. Unmatched junction bases numbered 3, after V lost 8 bases and J lost 6 bases.

The genes are TRBV7-9 and TRBJ2-1; 9 nucleotides align to TRBD2. The CDR3 loop spans 14 amino acids. Germline lookup yields CDR1 SEHNR and CDR2 FQNEAQ (reference sequence). With V trimmed by 3 bases and J by 8 bases, 5 bases remained unmatched. The CDR3 bases are TGTGCCAGCAGCTTCTCTAGCGGGATTGATGAGCAGTTCTTC. This encodes CASSFSSGIDEQFF.

This chain joins TRBV11-2 and TRBJ2-5; unclear D gene. Germline loops: CDR1 SGHAT, CDR2 FQNNGV. The CDR3 contains 14 residues. V lost 6 bases and J lost 5, with 16 bases in between. This chain's CDR3 is CASSPRPGWETQYF. Here the CDR3 DNA reads TGTGCCAGCAGTCCACGCCCTGGGTGGGAGACCCAGTACTTC.

This sequence joins TRBV29-1 and TRBJ1-2; a weak D match, TRBD1 (6 bases). This CDR3 region has 13 residues. CDR1 is SQVTM and CDR2 is ANQGSEA in the germline V gene. Trimming stripped 0 bases from V and 7 bases from J, with 12 bases between. The CDR3 nucleotides read TGCAGCGTTGAAGATTTGACAGGTCGTGGCTACACCTTC. Translating gives CSVEDLTGRGYTF.